This T cell receptor (beta chain) emerged from a study of control samples from healthy donors and cancer patients. The CDR3 length is 14 residues. From germline, CDR1 is MNHNY and CDR2 SVGAGI (reference sequence). Trimming removed 6 bases at V and 2 bases at J, with 13 bases between. Produced via immunoSEQ multiplex PCR; TCRdb's table is partial and in-frame only. Seen here are 100,000 to 150,000 clones, around 89% observed once, and the top ten hold 40%. This chain joins TRBV6-6 and TRBJ2-5, with D possibly being TRBD2 (5 bases). This sequence was found in a man in his fifties in good health. Material for sequencing was blood. This CDR3 is CASRLRREQETQYF. For the CDR3, the DNA is TGTGCCAGCAGACTTCGACGGGAACAAGAGACCCAGTACTTC.